Below are 21 T cell receptor beta chains sequenced from a single sample in a study of cytomegalovirus exposure and HLA in healthy donors. Use of 60 Vbeta and 13 Jbeta primers characterized the PCR. Sequencing was performed with immunoSEQ multiplex PCR; in TCRdb, only in-frame clones are kept and a portion is missing. The sample includes some 120,000 clones, roughly 81% of them seen just once. Sequencing was performed on PBMCs. These receptors were collected from a woman aged 30 to 39 in good health and CMV-seronegative.

The V and J genes are TRBV11-3 and TRBJ1-3; 8 bases agree with TRBD1. Germline CDR1 is SGHNT and CDR2 is YENEEA. The CDR3 covers 16 residues. Losses at the gene ends were 4 bases for V and 3 bases for J; bases not matched to a gene: 8. The DNA for the CDR3 is TGTGCCAGCAGCTCAGAGGCAGGGGGCGGTGGAAACACCATATATTTT. Encoded protein: CASSSEAGGGGNTIYF.

The genes are TRBV4-1 and TRBJ2-2; 8 bases agree with TRBD2. The CDR3 spans 18 residues. Germline lookup yields CDR1 MGHRA and CDR2 YSYEKL. Trimming at V came to 2 bases and at J to 4 bases, leaving 12 bases not matched to a gene. The CDR3 reads CASSQHFGGAGFTGELFF. For the CDR3, the DNA is TGCGCCAGCAGCCAACATTTCGGGGGGGCCGGATTCACCGGGGAGCTGTTTTTT.

This clone was counted between two and nine times. The chain links TRBV4-1 to TRBJ2-2; the D gene is possibly TRBD1 (7 bases). The CDR3 is 17 amino acids. The germline CDR1 and CDR2 sequences are MGHRA and YSYEKL. Trimming removed 0 bases at V and 6 bases at J, with 17 bases between. DNA for the CDR3: TGCGCCAGCAGCCAAGATAGGGGTCAGGGGGGATCCGGGGAGCTGTTTTTT. Protein: CASSQDRGQGGSGELFF.

This chain links TRBV27 with TRBJ2-5, with D tentatively TRBD2 (6 bases). Germline CDR1 MNHEY, CDR2 SMNVEV (reference sequence). Trimming took off 0 bases at V and 5 bases at J, with 16 bases between the two ends. The CDR3 covers 16 residues. CDR3 nucleotides: TGTGCCAGCAGTTTATCGCTTGGAGGGTTCAAGGAGACCCAGTACTTC. Residues: CASSLSLGGFKETQYF.

This clone was observed a handful of times. This rearrangement joins TRBV29-1 to TRBJ1-2; no reliable D call. Germline V gene lookup returns CDR1 SQVTM and CDR2 ANQGSEA. The CDR3 is 13 residues long. The V end lost 3 bases, the J end lost 7 bases, and 15 bases lay between the germline ends. CDR3 DNA sequence: TGCAGCGTTGAGGTCGGTTTCTCTGCTGGCTACACCTTC. It codes for CSVEVGFSAGYTF.

This rearrangement joins TRBV6-4 to TRBJ2-1; 8 bases line up with TRBD1. Germline V gives CDR1 MRHNA, CDR2 SNTAGT. With V trimmed by 10 bases and J by 5 bases, 19 bases remained unmatched. There are 17 residues in the CDR3. The chain's CDR3 is CANSGGQGAVIDNEQFF. Written as DNA, the CDR3 is TGTGCCAACTCAGGGGGGCAGGGGGCGGTTATCGACAATGAGCAGTTCTTC.

The chain is built from TRBV5-6 and TRBJ1-2, with D perhaps matching TRBD1 (6 bases). Trimming left V 2 bases short and J 7 bases short, with 12 bases between. The CDR3 covers 13 residues. Germline assignment: CDR1 SGHDT and CDR2 YYEEEE. The CDR3: CASSFMGASGYTF. The CDR3 coding sequence is TGTGCCAGCAGCTTCATGGGGGCATCTGGCTACACCTTC.

Only one count was recorded for this clone. The gene calls are TRBV7-9 and TRBJ2-7, with 8 bases matching TRBD2. The CDR3 contains 15 residues. Unmatched junction bases numbered 9, after V lost 5 bases and J lost 3 bases. Germline V gene sequence: CDR1 SEHNR, CDR2 FQNEAQ (reference sequence). Written as DNA, the CDR3 is TGTGCCAGCAGCCCCCGGGGGGGAGGGGGCTACGAGCAGTACTTC. This translates into CASSPRGGGGYEQYF.

This chain joins TRBV9 and TRBJ2-5; 8 bases match TRBD2. CDR1 is SGDLS, CDR2 YYNGEE, per germline. CDR3 length equals 15 residues. J was trimmed by 5 bases and V by 0 bases; bases with no gene match: 6. This chain's CDR3 is CASSVGVGGGETQYF. In DNA form, the CDR3 reads TGTGCCAGCAGCGTAGGAGTTGGCGGGGGGGAGACCCAGTACTTC.

The chain carries TRBV12-5 and TRBJ2-5, with TRBD2 identical over 9 bases. Germline V gene data show CDR1 as LGHNT and CDR2 as FRNRAP. The CDR3 spans 15 residues. V was clipped by 4 bases and J by 2 bases; unmatched bases: 5. The CDR3 protein is CASGYGLALQETQYF. CDR3 DNA sequence: TGTGCTAGTGGTTACGGACTAGCGCTTCAAGAGACCCAGTACTTC.

This chain joins TRBV5-1 and TRBJ1-1; D may be TRBD1 (6 bases). The CDR3 runs 17 residues. Per germline, CDR1 SGHRS and CDR2 YFSETQ. V gave up 3 bases and J gave up 0 bases, with 18 bases separating them. Here the CDR3 reads CASSYYRATTLNTEAFF. Here the CDR3 DNA reads TGCGCCAGCAGCTACTACAGGGCCACCACCCTGAACACTGAAGCTTTCTTT.

This chain joins TRBV5-6 and TRBJ2-6, with TRBD1 matching 8 bases. The germline CDR1 and CDR2 sequences are SGHDT and YYEEEE. The CDR3 runs to 18 residues. V lost 0 bases, J lost 4 bases, and 9 bases stayed unmatched. The CDR3 spells CASSLVGRGRMGANVLTF. CDR3 nucleotides: TGTGCCAGCAGCTTGGTGGGCAGGGGGCGCATGGGGGCCAACGTCCTGACTTTC.

This clone came up once. Additional DNA sequences in this sample encode the identical CDR3. The chain is built from TRBV18 and TRBJ2-7; tentative D call: TRBD1 (6 bases). This CDR3 region has 13 residues. Germline CDR1 is KGHSH and CDR2 is LQKENI. Trimming removed 6 bases from V and 4 bases from J, with 13 bases in between. CDR3: CASSPGTTYEQYF. The CDR3 DNA is TGTGCCAGCTCGCCCGGGACAACATACGAGCAGTACTTC.

This clone occurred once. V and J are TRBV29-1 and TRBJ2-3; 9 bases map to TRBD2. CDR3 size: 14 residues. From germline, CDR1 is SQVTM and CDR2 ANQGSEA. Losses at the gene ends were 6 bases for V and 2 bases for J; bases not matched to a gene: 6. DNA for the CDR3: TGCAGCGTCGCTCGACTAGCGGTCACAGATACGCAGTATTTT. It translates to CSVARLAVTDTQYF.

The chain is built from TRBV5-1 and TRBJ2-5; tentatively, D is TRBD1 (5 bases). Trimming removed 6 bases at V and 5 bases at J, with 20 bases between. Germline assignment: CDR1 SGHRS and CDR2 YFSETQ. The CDR3 spans 15 residues. The CDR3: CASTPGPTSLETQYF. The CDR3 DNA reads as TGCGCCAGCACCCCAGGGCCGACCTCTTTGGAGACCCAGTACTTC.

The chain combines TRBV7-2 with TRBJ2-3; TRBD2 aligns across 11 bases. Per germline, CDR1 SGHTA and CDR2 FQGNSA. The CDR3 is 17 amino acids. V lost 2 bases to trimming and J lost 4 bases; unmatched junction nucleotides: 8. The CDR3 sequence is CASSLRSGLAVSDTQYF. DNA of the CDR3: TGTGCCAGCAGCTTACGGTCGGGACTAGCGGTTTCAGATACGCAGTATTTT.

The genes are TRBV27 and TRBJ2-7, with 10 bases that match TRBD2. Trimming took 1 base from V and 0 from J; bases not matched to a gene: 9. CDR3 size: 18 residues. Germline CDR1 reads MNHEY; CDR2 reads SMNVEV (reference sequence). The chain's CDR3 is CASSLYFGTSDTSYEQYF. CDR3 sequence (DNA): TGTGCCAGCAGTTTATATTTTGGGACTAGCGATACCTCCTACGAGCAGTACTTC.

The chain uses TRBV15 and TRBJ2-2; D is perhaps TRBD2 (5 bases). Germline V CDR1 and CDR2: LNHNV, YYDKDF (reference sequence). This CDR3 is 16 amino acids long. Trimming removed 0 bases from V and 6 bases from J, with 14 bases in between. The CDR3 DNA sequence: TGTGCCACCAGCAGAGATCGGGTAGCGAGGGCCGGGGAGCTGTTTTTT. Protein product: CATSRDRVARAGELFF.

The chain combines TRBV19 with TRBJ1-2, with a tentative D call TRBD1 (5 bases). Trimming stripped 2 bases from V and 0 bases from J, with 7 bases between. The V gene's germline CDR1 is LNHDA and CDR2 SQIVND (reference sequence). This CDR3 comprises 14 residues. CDR3 sequence reads: CASSIPRANYGYTF. DNA of the CDR3: TGTGCCAGTAGTATACCCAGGGCTAACTATGGCTACACCTTC. The variable domain in full, completed from reference TRBV19 and TRBJ1-2, reads DGGITQSPKYLFRKEGQNVTLSCEQNLNHDAMYWYRQDPGQGLRLIYYSQIVNDFQKGDIAEGYSVSREKKESFPLTVTSAQKNPTAFYLCASSIPRANYGYTFGSGTRLTVV.

This chain joins TRBV5-1 and TRBJ1-3; D ambiguous. Germline CDR1 is SGHRS and CDR2 is YFSETQ. V was pared by 2 bases and J by 4 bases, with 13 bases between. The CDR3 consists of 15 residues. The CDR3 DNA reads as TGCGCCAGCAGCTTAACCTACAGAAAGGGAAACACCATATATTTT. Its protein is CASSLTYRKGNTIYF. Combining the CDR3 with reference TRBV5-1 and TRBJ1-3 gives the whole variable domain KAGVTQTPRYLIKTRGQQVTLSCSPISGHRSVSWYQQTPGQGLQFLFEYFSETQRNKGNFPGRFSGRQFSNSRSEMNVSTLELGDSALYLCASSLTYRKGNTIYFGEGSWLTVV.

The chain has TRBV7-8 and TRBJ2-1, with 7 bases identical to TRBD1. CDR1 and CDR2 (germline): SGHVS, FQNEAQ. The CDR3 loop spans 16 amino acids. Trimming cost V 5 bases and J 0 bases; bases outside gene matches: 7. The CDR3 nucleotides are TGTGCCAGCAGCGGGCGACAGGGTCGCTCCTACAATGAGCAGTTCTTC. Amino acid sequence: CASSGRQGRSYNEQFF.